The source of this TCR beta chain is a study of control samples from healthy donors and cancer patients. V was pared by 3 bases and J by 10 bases, with 13 bases between. The CDR3 extends over 14 amino acids. Germline V gene lookup returns CDR1 MDHEN and CDR2 SYDVKM. TCRdb's table, derived via immunoSEQ multiplex PCR, lists solely in-frame clones and lacks some. The sample contains some 56,000 clones, 85% to 95% of which appear only once. The source is a man aged 25-40 years in good health. V is TRBV28 and J is TRBJ1-6; D possibly corresponds to TRBD1 (5 bases). Sequencing input: blood. CDR3 loop: CASSFLQAGSPLHF. In DNA, the CDR3 is TGTGCCAGCAGTTTTCTACAGGCAGGGTCACCCCTCCACTTT. Using reference TRBV28 and TRBJ1-6 for the parts outside the CDR3, the full variable domain is DVKVTQSSRYLVKRTGEKVFLECVQDMDHENMFWYRQDPGLGLRLIYFSYDVKMKEKGDIPEGYSVSREKKERFSLILESASTNQTSMYLCASSFLQAGSPLHFGNGTRLTVT.